These 27 T cell receptor beta chains were all obtained from the same sample, sequenced in a study of cytomegalovirus exposure and HLA in healthy donors (dated by TCRdb to 2016 to 2017). Library preparation used the immunoSEQ multiplex PCR assay. A mixture of 60 forward primers for TCR Vbeta segments and 13 reverse primers for TCR Jbeta segments was used in the multiplex PCR. The immuneACCESS repertoire file appears here via TCRdb, limited to in-frame rearrangements. These files lack a portion of the clones; in checked studies, under half of the deficit traces to unresolved V genes, and the cause of the others is not known. The sample has 160,000 or so clones on record, roughly 84% of them singletons. The ten largest clones capture around 0.93% of the sample. Sequences were obtained from PBMCs. The receptors were gathered from a young man in good health and CMV-seronegative.

The CDR3 protein is CASRSGKGMQETQYF. The DNA for the CDR3 is TGTGCCAGCAGATCGGGGAAGGGAATGCAAGAGACCCAGTACTTC. The chain is built from TRBV5-6 and TRBJ2-5, with a weak D call TRBD2 (5 bases). Germline CDR1 is SGHDT and CDR2 is YYEEEE. V dropped 5 bases and J dropped 2 bases, with 16 bases sitting between them. This CDR3 has 15 residues.

V and J are TRBV7-8 and TRBJ1-5, with TRBD1 matching over 8 bases. The ends lost 4 bases at V and 7 bases at J; junction bases unmatched: 3. Germline V CDR1 and CDR2: SGHVS, FQNEAQ. CDR3 length equals 13 residues. The CDR3 sequence is CASSSTGVQPQHF. The CDR3 DNA is TGTGCCAGCAGCTCGACAGGGGTCCAGCCCCAGCATTTT.

The chain employs TRBV11-3 and TRBJ2-3; a possible D gene is TRBD2 (6 bases). The CDR3 extends over 17 amino acids. Per germline, CDR1 SGHNT and CDR2 YENEEA. V was pared by 1 base and J by 5 bases, with 19 bases between. CDR3 sequence reads: CASSLGWAGLEQDTQYF. DNA for the CDR3: TGTGCCAGCAGCTTAGGCTGGGCGGGATTGGAGCAAGATACGCAGTATTTT.

This chain connects TRBV19 to TRBJ1-1, with TRBD1 identical over 8 bases. The CDR3 contains 16 residues. J gave up 1 base and V 6 bases, and 10 bases lay outside the gene matches. Germline V gene sequence: CDR1 LNHDA, CDR2 SQIVND (reference sequence). The CDR3 protein is CASRPKTGVSNTEAFF. In DNA form, the CDR3 reads TGTGCCAGTAGACCTAAGACAGGGGTTTCGAACACTGAAGCTTTCTTT.

The rearrangement uses TRBV14 and TRBJ2-7; TRBD1 matches at 7 bases. The length of the CDR3 is 15 residues. V lost 3 bases, J lost 0 bases, and 5 bases stayed unmatched. Germline values: CDR1 SGHDN, CDR2 FVKESK. The CDR3 region has the DNA TGTGCCAGCAGCCACTGGACAGGACTCTCCTACGAGCAGTACTTC. Translating it yields CASSHWTGLSYEQYF.

This clone has more than one count but fewer than ten. The gene calls are TRBV5-1 and TRBJ1-1; D is perhaps TRBD1 (5 bases). Germline V lookup: CDR1 SGHRS, CDR2 YFSETQ. The CDR3 has 13 amino acids. Trimming removed 1 base from V and 1 base from J, with 5 bases in between. CDR3 nucleotide sequence: TGCGCCAGCAGCTTGCAGGGGAACACTGAAGCTTTCTTT. It codes for CASSLQGNTEAFF. Looking up the rest from reference TRBV5-1 and TRBJ1-1 gives the full variable domain: KAGVTQTPRYLIKTRGQQVTLSCSPISGHRSVSWYQQTPGQGLQFLFEYFSETQRNKGNFPGRFSGRQFSNSRSEMNVSTLELGDSALYLCASSLQGNTEAFFGQGTRLTVV.

V is TRBV5-5 and J is TRBJ1-2; 8 bases match TRBD1. The CDR3 covers 14 residues. The germline gives CDR1 SGHKS, CDR2 YYEKEE (reference sequence). After removal of 3 bases from V and 4 bases from J, the junction contained 5 bases not matched to a gene. The CDR3 nucleotides read TGTGCCAGCAGCTCGGACAGGGCCCTCTATGGCTACACCTTC. Translating gives CASSSDRALYGYTF.

The CDR3 sequence: CASSQVRLADGYEQYF. In DNA, the CDR3 is TGCGCCAGCAGCCAAGTTAGACTAGCGGACGGCTACGAGCAGTACTTC. The chain combines TRBV4-1 with TRBJ2-7; 9 bases are a match to TRBD2. Per the germline V gene, CDR1 is MGHRA and CDR2 is YSYEKL. CDR3 length: 16 residues. Germline trimming cut 1 base from V and 3 bases from J; bases unmatched to any gene: 7.

This chain uses TRBV7-9 with TRBJ1-2, with TRBD1 matching 9 bases. The CDR3 is 14 residues long. V dropped 5 bases and J dropped 4; count of bases not matched to a gene: 5. CDR1 is SEHNR, CDR2 FQNEAQ, per germline (reference sequence). This CDR3 is CASSRGQGSYGYTF. The CDR3 DNA is TGTGCCAGCAGCCGAGGACAGGGGAGCTATGGCTACACCTTC.

This rearrangement joins TRBV28 to TRBJ1-4; D unclear. The V end lost 5 bases, the J end lost 5 bases, and 12 bases lay between the germline ends. Germline V gene lookup returns CDR1 MDHEN and CDR2 SYDVKM. This CDR3 is built from 14 residues. The chain's CDR3 is CASSLPGYNEKLFF. CDR3 sequence (DNA): TGTGCCAGCAGTCTACCGGGTTACAATGAAAAACTGTTTTTT. The variable domain in full, completed from reference TRBV28 and TRBJ1-4, reads DVKVTQSSRYLVKRTGEKVFLECVQDMDHENMFWYRQDPGLGLRLIYFSYDVKMKEKGDIPEGYSVSREKKERFSLILESASTNQTSMYLCASSLPGYNEKLFFGSGTQLSVL.

V is TRBV7-9 and J is TRBJ2-5, with 8 bases matching TRBD1. CDR1 is SEHNR, CDR2 FQNEAQ, per germline (reference sequence). J gave up 2 bases and V 3 bases, and 8 bases lay outside the gene matches. This CDR3 spans 16 amino acids. The CDR3 is CASSFGQGEFQETQYF. CDR3 nucleotide sequence: TGTGCCAGCAGCTTCGGACAGGGCGAGTTTCAAGAGACCCAGTACTTC.

The chain recombines TRBV19 with TRBJ2-3; 7 bases fit TRBD1. The V and J ends lost 3 bases and 2 bases, in that order; junction bases with no gene match: 8. The CDR3 is made up of 16 amino acids. The germline CDR1 and CDR2 sequences are LNHDA and SQIVND (reference sequence). The CDR3 reads CASSIGRGRITDTQYF. The CDR3 DNA is TGTGCCAGTAGTATTGGAAGGGGGCGAATCACAGATACGCAGTATTTT. Full variable domain (missing parts from reference TRBV19 and TRBJ2-3): DGGITQSPKYLFRKEGQNVTLSCEQNLNHDAMYWYRQDPGQGLRLIYYSQIVNDFQKGDIAEGYSVSREKKESFPLTVTSAQKNPTAFYLCASSIGRGRITDTQYFGPGTRLTVL.

V usage is TRBV30 and J usage is TRBJ2-7; 9 bases align to TRBD2. The CDR3 consists of 11 residues. After removal of 4 bases from V and 8 bases from J, the junction contained 3 bases not matched to a gene. In germline, CDR1 is GTSNPN, CDR2 SVGIG (reference sequence). The CDR3 sequence is CAWTSGIQQYF. As DNA, the CDR3 is TGTGCCTGGACTAGCGGGATTCAGCAGTACTTC.

The gene calls are TRBV6-1 and TRBJ2-7, with TRBD2 matching over 7 bases. The germline V gene encodes CDR1 MNHNS and CDR2 SASEGT. V shed 10 bases and J 4 bases; nucleotides not matched to a gene: 10. The CDR3 is made up of 13 amino acids. CDR3 bases: TGTGCCATAGGGGAGGGTCCCGCTTACGAGCAGTACTTC. This gives the protein CAIGEGPAYEQYF.

This rearrangement joins TRBV7-2 to TRBJ2-2, with 8 bases aligning to TRBD2. Germline V gene sequence: CDR1 SGHTA, CDR2 FQGNSA. V lost 3 bases, J lost 0 bases, and 3 bases stayed unmatched. The CDR3 is made up of 16 amino acids. CDR3 sequence: CASSFLGLANTGELFF. The CDR3 nucleotides read TGTGCCAGCAGCTTTTTGGGACTAGCGAACACCGGGGAGCTGTTTTTT.

This sequence joins TRBV18 and TRBJ2-3, with TRBD1 matching 10 bases. The CDR3 totals 14 residues. Germline CDR1 reads KGHSH; CDR2 reads LQKENI. V dropped 4 bases and J dropped 5; count of bases not matched to a gene: 3. CDR3 residues: CASSRGTGEDTQYF. CDR3 bases: TGTGCCAGCTCACGCGGGACAGGGGAAGATACGCAGTATTTT.

This chain joins TRBV4-1 and TRBJ2-6; 7 nucleotides line up with TRBD1. The CDR3 loop spans 16 amino acids. Germline values: CDR1 MGHRA, CDR2 YSYEKL. Trimming cost V 1 base and J 1 base; bases outside gene matches: 1. The CDR3 loop reads CASSQAGGSGANVLTF. As DNA, the CDR3 is TGCGCCAGCAGCCAAGCAGGGGGTTCTGGGGCCAACGTCCTGACTTTC.

This rearrangement joins TRBV19 to TRBJ1-1; no clear D. This CDR3 spans 14 amino acids. CDR1 is LNHDA, CDR2 SQIVND, per germline (reference sequence). Trimming removed 4 bases from V and 4 bases from J, with 13 bases in between. The CDR3 is CASSTTAGSTEAFF. The CDR3 bases are TGTGCCAGTAGTACCACAGCGGGGAGCACTGAAGCTTTCTTT.

The chain joins TRBV29-1 to TRBJ2-1; 7 bases map to TRBD1. After removal of 2 bases from V and 5 bases from J, the junction contained 6 bases not matched to a gene. CDR3 size: 14 residues. Germline CDR1 is SQVTM and CDR2 is ANQGSEA. The CDR3 DNA is TGCAGCGTTGAAAAAGGGGGCTTCGACAATGAGCAGTTCTTC. Its translation is CSVEKGGFDNEQFF.

This chain joins TRBV13 and TRBJ1-2; D is uncertain. V gave up 8 bases and J gave up 0 bases, with 13 bases separating them. Germline CDR1 and CDR2: PRHDT and FYEKMQ (reference sequence). The CDR3 runs to 14 residues. CDR3 loop: CASEATPTNYGYTF. The CDR3 DNA reads TGTGCCAGCGAGGCCACCCCGACTAACTATGGCTACACCTTC.

J is TRBJ2-7 and V is TRBV28; the match to TRBD1 covers 8 bases. The CDR3 sequence is 15 residues long. Per the germline V gene, CDR1 is MDHEN and CDR2 is SYDVKM. The ends lost 6 bases at V and 5 bases at J; junction bases unmatched: 12. DNA of the CDR3: TGTGCCAGCAGCCAGGACAGGGACGGACGGAACGAGCAGTACTTC. Encoded protein: CASSQDRDGRNEQYF.

This clone was counted a single time. This chain connects TRBV14 to TRBJ1-2; no firm D call. Trimming shortened V by 4 bases and J by 4 bases, and 10 bases separated the two germline ends. Germline CDR1 SGHDN, CDR2 FVKESK. CDR3 length equals 13 residues. CDR3 in amino acids: CASSRLLAYGYTF. CDR3 in DNA: TGTGCCAGCAGCCGACTCTTAGCCTATGGCTACACCTTC.

The rearrangement links TRBV29-1 to TRBJ2-1, with a weak D call TRBD1 (5 bases). V gave up 5 bases and J gave up 4 bases, with 9 bases separating them. Germline V gene data show CDR1 as SQVTM and CDR2 as ANQGSEA. This CDR3 has 12 residues. In nucleotides, the CDR3 is TGCAGCGTTTTTCAGGGTTACAATGAGCAGTTCTTC. This gives the protein CSVFQGYNEQFF.

CDR3 coding DNA: TGCGCCAGCAGCCAAGAGGCTGCCTTTACACAGGGACCCTACGAGCAGTACTTC. Translating it yields CASSQEAAFTQGPYEQYF. The rearrangement joins TRBV4-1 to TRBJ2-7; D is perhaps TRBD1 (6 bases). The CDR3 sequence is 18 residues long. Germline V gene sequence: CDR1 MGHRA, CDR2 YSYEKL. The ends were cut back, 0 bases at V and 2 bases at J, with 20 bases in the middle.

The chain couples TRBV11-2 to TRBJ2-7; D might be TRBD1 (5 bases). Germline CDR1 reads SGHAT; CDR2 reads FQNNGV. V was trimmed by 4 bases and J by 1 base, leaving 17 bases between them. This CDR3 is built from 16 residues. The CDR3 protein is CASSSGPSGLSYEQYF. In DNA form, the CDR3 reads TGTGCCAGCAGCTCAGGGCCCTCTGGGTTGTCCTACGAGCAGTACTTC.

The CDR3 nucleotides are TGCGCCAGCAGCCAAGATGGGGCGGGAGCTCGCACAGATACGCAGTATTTT. This translates into CASSQDGAGARTDTQYF. The J gene is TRBJ2-3, the V gene TRBV4-1; TRBD2 matches at 7 bases. The CDR3 totals 17 residues. The ends lost 0 bases at V and 1 base at J; junction bases unmatched: 7. CDR1 is MGHRA and CDR2 is YSYEKL in the germline V gene.

The rearrangement joins TRBV25-1 to TRBJ2-7; TRBD1 might be the D (7 bases). Trimming stripped 0 bases from V and 6 bases from J, with 12 bases between. CDR3 length equals 14 residues. Germline CDR1 is MGHDK and CDR2 is SYGVNS. As DNA, the CDR3 is TGTGCCAGCAGTGAATATCAGGGGGACTTCGAGCAGTACTTC. This gives the protein CASSEYQGDFEQYF.